The source of this T cell receptor (beta chain) is a study of blood T cell repertoires in COVID-19. Methods used by the authors: Amplification with reference gene primers provided the estimates of nucleated cell counts. Sequencing used immunoSEQ multiplex PCR; TCRdb keeps in-frame clones, though not all of them. V, J and clone size derive from that table, while D and trimming were established from the DNA sequence. The profile covers about 440,000 clones, with about 91% appearing a single time and roughly an eighth taken by the ten largest. Seattle patient enrollment occurred during active infection, with longitudinal follow-up thereafter. Sequences were obtained from peripheral blood. The receptor comes from a woman between 50 and 59 years old with COVID-19, enrolled during active disease.

CDR3 bases: TGTGCCAGCAGCTGGACAGGGGATGGCTACACCTTC. Its translation: CASSWTGDGYTF. The chain carries TRBV13 and TRBJ1-2, with TRBD1 matching 9 bases. Germline assignment: CDR1 PRHDT and CDR2 FYEKMQ (reference sequence). J gave up 6 bases and V 4 bases, and 0 bases lay outside the gene matches. The CDR3 contains 12 residues.